This T cell receptor (beta chain) was captured by sequencing in a study of blood T cell repertoires in COVID-19. Data came from immunoSEQ multiplex PCR; TCRdb stores just in-frame clones and leaves some out. The sample lists around 370,000 clones; 88% were seen once. This CDR3 contains 13 residues. Germline CDR1 is SGHNT and CDR2 is YENEEA. Trimming cost V 5 bases and J 2 bases, with 10 bases left between them. The sample was PBMCs or T cells enriched from blood (not recorded which). The chain employs TRBV11-3 and TRBJ2-7; the D gene is possibly TRBD2 (6 bases). The sequence derives from a woman under 30 who had recovered from COVID-19. The CDR3 DNA reads as TGTGCCAGCAGCGAGGGACTGGCCTACGAGCAGTACTTC. It is translated as CASSEGLAYEQYF.